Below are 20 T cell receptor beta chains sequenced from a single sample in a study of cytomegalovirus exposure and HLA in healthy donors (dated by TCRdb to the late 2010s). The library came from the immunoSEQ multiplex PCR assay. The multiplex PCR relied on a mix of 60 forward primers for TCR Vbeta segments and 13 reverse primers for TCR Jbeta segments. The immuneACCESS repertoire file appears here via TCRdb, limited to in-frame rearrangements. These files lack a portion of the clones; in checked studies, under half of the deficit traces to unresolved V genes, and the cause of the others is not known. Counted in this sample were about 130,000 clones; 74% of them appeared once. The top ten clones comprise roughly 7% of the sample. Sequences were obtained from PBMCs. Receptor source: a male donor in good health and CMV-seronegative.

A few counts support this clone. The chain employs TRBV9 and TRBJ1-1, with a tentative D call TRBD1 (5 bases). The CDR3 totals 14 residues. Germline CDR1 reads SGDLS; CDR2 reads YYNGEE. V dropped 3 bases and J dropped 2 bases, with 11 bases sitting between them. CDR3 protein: CASSALQVNTEAFF. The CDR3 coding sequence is TGTGCCAGCAGCGCACTACAGGTAAACACTGAAGCTTTCTTT.

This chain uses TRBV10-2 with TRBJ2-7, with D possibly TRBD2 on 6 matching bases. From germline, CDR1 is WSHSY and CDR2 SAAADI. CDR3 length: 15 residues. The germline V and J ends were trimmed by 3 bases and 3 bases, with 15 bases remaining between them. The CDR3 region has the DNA TGCGCCAGCAGTGATTGGAGGGCTGGAGGCTACGAGCAGTACTTC. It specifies CASSDWRAGGYEQYF.

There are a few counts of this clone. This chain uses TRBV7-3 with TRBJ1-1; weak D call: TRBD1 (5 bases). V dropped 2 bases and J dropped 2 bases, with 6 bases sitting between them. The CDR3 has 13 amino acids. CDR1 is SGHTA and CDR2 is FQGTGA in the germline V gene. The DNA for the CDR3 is TGTGCCAGCAGCTTAGACAGCAACACTGAAGCTTTCTTT. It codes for CASSLDSNTEAFF.

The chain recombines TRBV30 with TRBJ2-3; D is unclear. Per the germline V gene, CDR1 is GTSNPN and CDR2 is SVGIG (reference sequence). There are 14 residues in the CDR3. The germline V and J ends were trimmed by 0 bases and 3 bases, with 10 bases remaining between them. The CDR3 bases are TGTGCCTGGAGTGTACTTATCTCTACAGATACGCAGTATTTT. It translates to CAWSVLISTDTQYF.

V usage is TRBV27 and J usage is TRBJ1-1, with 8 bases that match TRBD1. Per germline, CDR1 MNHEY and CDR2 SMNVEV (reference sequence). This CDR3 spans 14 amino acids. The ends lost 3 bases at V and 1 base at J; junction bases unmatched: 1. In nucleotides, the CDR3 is TGTGCCAGCAGTTTGCAGGGGGCGAACACTGAAGCTTTCTTT. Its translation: CASSLQGANTEAFF.

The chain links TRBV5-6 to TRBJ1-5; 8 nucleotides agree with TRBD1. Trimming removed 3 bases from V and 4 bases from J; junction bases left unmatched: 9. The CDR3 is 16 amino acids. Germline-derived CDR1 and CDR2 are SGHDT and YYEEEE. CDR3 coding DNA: TGTGCCAGCAGCTACGAGGGACAGGCCCCGAATCAGCCCCAGCATTTT. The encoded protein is CASSYEGQAPNQPQHF.

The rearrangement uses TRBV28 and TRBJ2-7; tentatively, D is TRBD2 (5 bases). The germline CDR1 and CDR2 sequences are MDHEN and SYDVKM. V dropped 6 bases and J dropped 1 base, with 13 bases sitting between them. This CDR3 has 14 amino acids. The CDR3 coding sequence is TGTGCCAGCAGGCTGGTGGGAGTTTCCTACGAGCAGTACTTC. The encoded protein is CASRLVGVSYEQYF.

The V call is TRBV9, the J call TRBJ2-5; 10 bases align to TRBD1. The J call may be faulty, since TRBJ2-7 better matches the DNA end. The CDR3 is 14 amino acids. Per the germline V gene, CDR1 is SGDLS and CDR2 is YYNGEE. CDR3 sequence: CASSGSGQGYEQYF. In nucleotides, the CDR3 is TGTGCCAGCAGCGGATCGGGACAGGGGTACGAGCAGTACTTC.

In DNA, the CDR3 is TGTGCCAGCAGCGGCAGGGGTACTGGGGCCAACGTCCTGACTTTC. Translation: CASSGRGTGANVLTF. V usage is TRBV5-4 and J usage is TRBJ2-6, with a weak D call TRBD1 (6 bases). Trimming removed 4 bases from V and 2 bases from J, with 10 bases in between. The CDR3 sequence is 15 residues long. Germline V gene sequence: CDR1 SGHNT, CDR2 YYREEE (reference sequence).

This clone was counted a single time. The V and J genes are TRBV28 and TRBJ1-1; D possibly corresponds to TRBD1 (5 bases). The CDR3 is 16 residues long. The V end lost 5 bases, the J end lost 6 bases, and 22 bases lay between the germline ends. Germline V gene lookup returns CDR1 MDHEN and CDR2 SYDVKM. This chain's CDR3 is CASSVHGGRDRSEAFF. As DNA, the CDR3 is TGTGCCAGCAGTGTACATGGCGGCAGGGATCGATCTGAAGCTTTCTTT.

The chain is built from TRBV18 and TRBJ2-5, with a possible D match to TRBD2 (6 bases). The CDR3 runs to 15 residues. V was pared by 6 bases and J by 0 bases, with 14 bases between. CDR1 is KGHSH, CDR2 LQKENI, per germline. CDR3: CASSHARDYQETQYF. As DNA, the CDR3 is TGTGCCAGCTCTCATGCGCGGGACTACCAAGAGACCCAGTACTTC.

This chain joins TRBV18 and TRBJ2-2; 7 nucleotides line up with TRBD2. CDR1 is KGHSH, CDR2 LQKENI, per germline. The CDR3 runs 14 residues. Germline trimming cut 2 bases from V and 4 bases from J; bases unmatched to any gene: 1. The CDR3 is CASSPSGVTGELFF. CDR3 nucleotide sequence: TGTGCCAGCTCACCAAGCGGGGTCACCGGGGAGCTGTTTTTT.

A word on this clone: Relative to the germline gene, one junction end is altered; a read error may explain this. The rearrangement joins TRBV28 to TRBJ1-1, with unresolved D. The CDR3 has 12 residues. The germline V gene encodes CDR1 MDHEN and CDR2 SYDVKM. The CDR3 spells CAGSPIHSGAFF. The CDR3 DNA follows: TGTGCCGGCAGCCCTATACACTCGGGGGCTTTCTTT.

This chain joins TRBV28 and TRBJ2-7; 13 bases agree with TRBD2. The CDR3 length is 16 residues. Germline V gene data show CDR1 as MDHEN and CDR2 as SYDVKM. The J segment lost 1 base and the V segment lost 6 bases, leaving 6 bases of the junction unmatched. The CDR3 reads CASSWTSGSRSYEQYF. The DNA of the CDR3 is TGTGCCAGCAGCTGGACTAGCGGGAGTAGGTCCTACGAGCAGTACTTC. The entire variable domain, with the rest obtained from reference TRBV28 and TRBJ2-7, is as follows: DVKVTQSSRYLVKRTGEKVFLECVQDMDHENMFWYRQDPGLGLRLIYFSYDVKMKEKGDIPEGYSVSREKKERFSLILESASTNQTSMYLCASSWTSGSRSYEQYFGPGTRLTVT.

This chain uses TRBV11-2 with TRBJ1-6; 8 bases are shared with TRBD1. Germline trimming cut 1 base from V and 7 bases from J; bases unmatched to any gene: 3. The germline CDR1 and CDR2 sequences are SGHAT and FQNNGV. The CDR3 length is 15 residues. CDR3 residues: CASSLGQGANSPLHF. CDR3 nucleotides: TGTGCCAGCAGCTTAGGGCAGGGGGCGAATTCACCCCTCCACTTT.

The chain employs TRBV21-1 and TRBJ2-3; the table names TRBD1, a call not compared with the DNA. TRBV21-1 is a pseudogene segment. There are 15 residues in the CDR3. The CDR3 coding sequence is TGTGCCAGCATTTATGACAGGGAAAACACAGATACGCAGTATTTT. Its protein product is CASIYDRENTDTQYF.

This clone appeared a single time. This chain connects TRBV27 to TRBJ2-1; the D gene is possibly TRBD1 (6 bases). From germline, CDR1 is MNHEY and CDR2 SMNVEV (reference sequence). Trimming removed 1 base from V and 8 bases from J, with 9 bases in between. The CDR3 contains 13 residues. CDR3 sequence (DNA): TGTGCCAGCAGTTTATTGGGGGCAGATGAGCAGTTCTTC. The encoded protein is CASSLLGADEQFF.

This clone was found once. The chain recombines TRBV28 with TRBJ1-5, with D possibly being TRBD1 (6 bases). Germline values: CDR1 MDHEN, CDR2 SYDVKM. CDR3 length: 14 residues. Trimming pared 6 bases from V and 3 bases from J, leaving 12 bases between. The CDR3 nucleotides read TGTGCCAGCAGCCCAGGACAGTTCAATCAGCCCCAGCATTTT. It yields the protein CASSPGQFNQPQHF.

CDR3 nucleotide sequence: TGCGCCAGCAGCACGGACAGGCGAGCTGGAAACACCATATATTTT. Protein: CASSTDRRAGNTIYF. The V and J genes are TRBV5-1 and TRBJ1-3; 7 nucleotides align to TRBD1. CDR1 is SGHRS, CDR2 YFSETQ, per germline. The CDR3 is 15 residues long. After removal of 4 bases from V and 2 bases from J, the junction contained 6 bases not matched to a gene.

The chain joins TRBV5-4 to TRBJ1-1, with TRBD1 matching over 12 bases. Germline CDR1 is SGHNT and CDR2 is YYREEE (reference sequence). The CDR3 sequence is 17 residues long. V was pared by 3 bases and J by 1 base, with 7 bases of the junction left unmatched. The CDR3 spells CASSWGTGGLSNTEAFF. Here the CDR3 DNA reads TGTGCCAGCAGCTGGGGGACAGGGGGCTTATCGAACACTGAAGCTTTCTTT. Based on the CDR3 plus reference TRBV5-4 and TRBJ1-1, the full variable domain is ETGVTQSPTHLIKTRGQQVTLRCSSQSGHNTVSWYQQALGQGPQFIFQYYREEENGRGNFPPRFSGLQFPNYSSELNVNALELDDSALYLCASSWGTGGLSNTEAFFGQGTRLTVV.